The clone carrying this T cell receptor (beta chain) was found once. Per the original data handling: Reference gene primer amplification yielded estimated nucleated cell counts. The repertoire was sequenced with immunoSEQ multiplex PCR; TCRdb's copy has only in-frame clones and lacks some. The V and J calls and clone size come from that table; D and trimming were worked out from the DNA. The sample consists of 88,000 or so clones, less than 90% of them appearing once. The data stem from a study of blood T cell repertoires in COVID-19. Study-wide context: Acute-phase and convalescent COVID-19 samples originated in the United States, Italy and Spain. PBMCs, B-cell-depleted T cells, or T cells provided the cDNA or gDNA that made up the material.

Trimming at V came to 6 bases and at J to 6 bases, leaving 10 bases not matched to a gene. The CDR3 is 16 residues long. Germline loops: CDR1 SEHNR, CDR2 FQNEAQ (reference sequence). The specimen was peripheral blood. The receptor was derived from a man in his sixties with acute or convalescent COVID-19. The genes are TRBV7-9 and TRBJ2-2; 10 bases are shared with TRBD1. The CDR3 reads CASSSTTGGAPGELFF. The CDR3 DNA reads as TGTGCCAGCAGTTCCACGACAGGGGGCGCACCCGGGGAGCTGTTTTTT.